This T cell receptor (beta chain) emerged from a study of blood T cell repertoires in COVID-19. Turning to the study itself: Samples of COVID-19 (acute and convalescent) were obtained from the United States, Italy and Spain.

CDR3 length: 15 residues. Germline V gives CDR1 SEHNR, CDR2 FQNEAQ (reference sequence). J was trimmed by 0 bases and V by 3 bases; bases with no gene match: 1. Per the original methods: Estimated nucleated cell counts came from reference gene primer amplification. Assay used: immunoSEQ multiplex PCR; TCRdb lists only in-frame clones, some missing. V, J and clone size derive from that table, while D and trimming were established from the DNA sequence. The profile shows about 190,000 clones, roughly 80% of them singletons. This chain joins TRBV7-9 and TRBJ2-2; 7 bases line up with TRBD1. Specimen: peripheral blood. The sequence derives from a woman aged 60-75 years with COVID-19, enrolled during active disease. CDR3 DNA: TGTGCCAGCAGCTTGGACAGGACGAACACCGGGGAGCTGTTTTTT. Translated, it gives CASSLDRTNTGELFF. Drawing the rest from reference TRBV7-9 and TRBJ2-2, the complete variable domain is DTGVSQNPRHKITKRGQNVTFRCDPISEHNRLYWYRQTLGQGPEFLTYFQNEAQLEKSRLLSDRFSAERPKGSFSTLEIQRTEQGDSAMYLCASSLDRTNTGELFFGEGSRLTVL.